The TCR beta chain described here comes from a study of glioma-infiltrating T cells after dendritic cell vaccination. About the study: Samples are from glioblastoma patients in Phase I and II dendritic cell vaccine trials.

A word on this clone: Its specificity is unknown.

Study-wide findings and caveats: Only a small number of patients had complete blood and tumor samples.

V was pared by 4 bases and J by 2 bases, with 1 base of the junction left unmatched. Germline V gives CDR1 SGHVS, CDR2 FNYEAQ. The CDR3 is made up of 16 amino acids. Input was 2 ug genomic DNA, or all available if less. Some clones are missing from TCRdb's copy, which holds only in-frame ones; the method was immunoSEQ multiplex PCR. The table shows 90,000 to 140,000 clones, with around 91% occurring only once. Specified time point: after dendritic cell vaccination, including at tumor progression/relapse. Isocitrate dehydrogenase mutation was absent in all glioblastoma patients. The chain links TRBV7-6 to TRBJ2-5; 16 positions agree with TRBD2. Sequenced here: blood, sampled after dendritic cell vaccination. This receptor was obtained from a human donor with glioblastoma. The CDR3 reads CASSSGLAGGQETQYF. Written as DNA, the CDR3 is TGTGCCAGCAGCTCGGGACTAGCGGGGGGGCAAGAGACCCAGTACTTC.